Here is one T cell receptor (beta chain) with its context. This entry comes from a study of T-cell memory formation after mild COVID-19. The trim removed 1 base at V and 4 bases at J, leaving 3 bases unmatched. Germline assignment: CDR1 SGHRS and CDR2 YFSETQ. The CDR3 spans 14 residues. TCRdb reprocessed the 5' RACE reads via MiXCR and lists one record per CDR3 protein. Of 450,000 to 650,000 distinct CDR3 sequences in the sample, roughly 21% are singletons; the top ten hold around 8.4%. The sample taken for sequencing was PBMCs or a T cell subset sorted from them (not recorded which). The sequence derives from an adult woman who had mild COVID-19 (a few samples of this study predate the infection). Cell type and time point are not known. The chain employs TRBV5-1 and TRBJ1-1; 8 bases match TRBD1. CDR3 region: CASSLNRGGTEAFF. The CDR3 region has the DNA TGCGCCAGCAGCTTGAACAGGGGGGGCACTGAAGCTTTCTTT.